This T cell receptor (beta chain) was obtained from a study of blood T cells in healthy people across ages. For the second PCR, which ran for roughly 6 to 11 cycles, a sample-barcoded 5' primer and a J-beta primer mix were used. MiXCR was run by TCRdb on the 5' RACE reads, yielding one entry per CDR3 protein. The sample yields approximately 850,000 distinct CDR3 sequences, 40% to 50% seen once. As concerns this clonotype: Its specificity is not known.

Study observations and caveats: Age showed a roughly linear inverse relationship with TCR beta diversity per million T cells. A greater number of naive CD4+ cells and higher diversity distinguished long-lived donors from aged donors. Diversity estimates from one million T cells were considered underestimates. The lack of PBMC sorting stopped any conclusive naive versus antigen-experienced comparison.

J gave up 1 base and V 8 bases, and 12 bases lay outside the gene matches. The CDR3 extends over 17 amino acids. CDR1 LNHDA and CDR2 SQIVND come from the germline V gene (reference sequence). The TCR was taken from a man aged 55 to 69 in good health. The rearrangement joins TRBV19 to TRBJ2-3; 10 bases fit TRBD2. Material: blood. The DNA of the CDR3 is TGTGCCAGTCGGAGAGCGGGGGGGACCTTGGGCACAGATACGCAGTATTTT. Translation: CASRRAGGTLGTDTQYF.